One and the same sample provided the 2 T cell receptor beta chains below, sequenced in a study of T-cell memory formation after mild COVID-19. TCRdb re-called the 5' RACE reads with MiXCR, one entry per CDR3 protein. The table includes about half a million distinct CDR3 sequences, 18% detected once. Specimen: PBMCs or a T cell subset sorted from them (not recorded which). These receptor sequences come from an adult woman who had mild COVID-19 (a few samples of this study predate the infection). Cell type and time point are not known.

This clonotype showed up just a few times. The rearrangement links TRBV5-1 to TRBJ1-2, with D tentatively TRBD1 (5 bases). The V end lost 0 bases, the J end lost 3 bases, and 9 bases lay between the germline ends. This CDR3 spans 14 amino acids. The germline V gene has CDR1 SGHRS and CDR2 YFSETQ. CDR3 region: CASSLVVGDYGYTF. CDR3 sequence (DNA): TGCGCCAGCAGCTTGGTGGTAGGGGACTATGGCTACACCTTC.

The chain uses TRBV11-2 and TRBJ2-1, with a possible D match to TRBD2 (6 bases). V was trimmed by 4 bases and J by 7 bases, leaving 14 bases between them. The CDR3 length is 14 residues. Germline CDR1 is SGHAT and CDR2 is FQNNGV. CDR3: CASSWGPGGNEQFF. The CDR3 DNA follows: TGTGCCAGCAGCTGGGGACCCGGGGGTAATGAGCAGTTCTTC.